This T cell receptor beta chain was documented in a study of T cells in Graves' hyperthyroidism and ophthalmopathy. TCR beta CDR3 region amplification was performed from RNA transcripts. The HTBI primer set was used in a first-round RT-PCR of the TCR CDR3. TCRdb called the multiplex PCR reads again in MiXCR, with one record for every CDR3 protein. This sample has roughly 580,000 distinct CDR3 sequences, with about 15% found just once. This clonotype has ten or more counts. Its antigen remains unidentified. Study outcomes and limitations: Most thyroid clonotypes expanded above 0.001 were also detected in blood.

The source is a woman aged 25 to 39 with Graves' hyperthyroidism that later progressed to Graves' ophthalmopathy. Sequencing was carried out using blood.

The chain's CDR3 is CASSNGQTSSYEQYF. The CDR3 region has the DNA TGTGCCAGCTCAAACGGACAGACCAGCTCCTACGAGCAGTACTTC. This chain joins TRBV18 and TRBJ2-7, with TRBD1 as a possible D gene (6 bases). The CDR3 runs 15 residues. Germline V gives CDR1 KGHSH, CDR2 LQKENI. V gave up 5 bases and J gave up 0 bases, with 14 bases separating them.